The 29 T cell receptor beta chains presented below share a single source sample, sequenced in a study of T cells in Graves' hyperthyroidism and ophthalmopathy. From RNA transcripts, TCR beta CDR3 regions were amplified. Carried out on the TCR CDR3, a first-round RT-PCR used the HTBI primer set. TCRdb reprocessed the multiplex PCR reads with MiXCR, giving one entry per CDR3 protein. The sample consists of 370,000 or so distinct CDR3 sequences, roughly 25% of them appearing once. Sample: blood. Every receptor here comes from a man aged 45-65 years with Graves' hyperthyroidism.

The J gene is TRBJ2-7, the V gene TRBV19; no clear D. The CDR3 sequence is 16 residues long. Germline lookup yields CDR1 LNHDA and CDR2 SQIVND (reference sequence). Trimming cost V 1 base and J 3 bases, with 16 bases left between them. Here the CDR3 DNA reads TGTGCCAGTAGTATAGGGCCCCCTGGGTTAGTCTACGAGCAGTACTTC. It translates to CASSIGPPGLVYEQYF.

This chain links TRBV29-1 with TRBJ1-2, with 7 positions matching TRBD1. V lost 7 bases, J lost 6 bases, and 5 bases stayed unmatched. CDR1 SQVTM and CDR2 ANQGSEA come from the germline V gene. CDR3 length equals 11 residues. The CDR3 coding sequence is TGCAGCGCAGTAGGGGGCCATGGCTACACCTTC. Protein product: CSAVGGHGYTF. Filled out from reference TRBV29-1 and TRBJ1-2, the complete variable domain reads SAVISQKPSRDICQRGTSLTIQCQVDSQVTMMFWYRQQPGQSLTLIATANQGSEATYESGFVIDKFPISRPNLTFSTLTVSNMSPEDSSIYLCSAVGGHGYTFGSGTRLTVV.

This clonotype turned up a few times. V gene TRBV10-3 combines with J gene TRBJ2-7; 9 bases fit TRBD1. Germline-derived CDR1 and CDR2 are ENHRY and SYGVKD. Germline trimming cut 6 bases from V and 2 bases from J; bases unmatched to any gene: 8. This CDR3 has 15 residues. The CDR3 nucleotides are TGTGCCATCAGCCGAGGGACAGGGAGTACCTACGAGCAGTACTTC. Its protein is CAISRGTGSTYEQYF.

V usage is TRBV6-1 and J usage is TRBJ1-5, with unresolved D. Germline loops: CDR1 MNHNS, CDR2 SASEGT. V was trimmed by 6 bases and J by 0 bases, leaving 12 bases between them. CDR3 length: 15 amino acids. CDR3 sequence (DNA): TGTGCCAGCAGGTCAGGCTTATATAGCAATCAGCCCCAGCATTTT. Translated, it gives CASRSGLYSNQPQHF.

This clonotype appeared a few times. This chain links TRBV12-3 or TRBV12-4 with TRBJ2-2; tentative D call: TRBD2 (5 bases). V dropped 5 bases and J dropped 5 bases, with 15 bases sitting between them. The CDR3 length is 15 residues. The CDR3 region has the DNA TGTGCCAGCAGTCAGACTAACTCCATAACCGGGGAGCTGTTTTTT. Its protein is CASSQTNSITGELFF.

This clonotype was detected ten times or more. CDR3 loop: CASSWMGQGSETQYF. CDR3 coding DNA: TGTGCCAGCAGTTGGATGGGACAGGGTTCAGAGACCCAGTACTTC. The J gene is TRBJ2-5, the V gene TRBV6-1; 9 nucleotides align to TRBD1. CDR1 is MNHNS, CDR2 SASEGT, per germline. The V gene end was trimmed by 5 bases and the J gene end by 4 bases; junction bases not matched to a gene: 8. CDR3 length equals 15 residues.

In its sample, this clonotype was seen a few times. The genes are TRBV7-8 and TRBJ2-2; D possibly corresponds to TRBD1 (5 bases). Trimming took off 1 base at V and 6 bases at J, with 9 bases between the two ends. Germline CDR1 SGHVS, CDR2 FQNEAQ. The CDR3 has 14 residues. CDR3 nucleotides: TGTGCCAGCAGCTTAGTTCCAGGGCCCGGGGAGCTGTTTTTT. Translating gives CASSLVPGPGELFF. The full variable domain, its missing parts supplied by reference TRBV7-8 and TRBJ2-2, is GAGVSQSPRYKVAKRGQDVALRCDPISGHVSLFWYQQALGQGPEFLTYFQNEAQLDKSGLPSDRFFAERPEGSVSTLKIQRTQQEDSAVYLCASSLVPGPGELFFGEGSRLTVL.

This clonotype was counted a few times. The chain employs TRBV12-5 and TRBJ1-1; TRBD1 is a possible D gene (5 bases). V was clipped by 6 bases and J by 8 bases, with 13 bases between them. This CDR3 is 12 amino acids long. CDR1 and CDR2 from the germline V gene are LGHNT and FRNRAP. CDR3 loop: CASGRRGGEAFF. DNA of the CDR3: TGTGCTAGTGGCCGGCGGGGGGGGGAAGCTTTCTTT.

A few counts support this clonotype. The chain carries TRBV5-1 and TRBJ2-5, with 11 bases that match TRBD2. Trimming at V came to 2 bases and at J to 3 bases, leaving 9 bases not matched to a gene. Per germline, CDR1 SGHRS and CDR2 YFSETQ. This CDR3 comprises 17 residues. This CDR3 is CASSLVAGGPLEETQYF. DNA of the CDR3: TGCGCCAGCAGCTTAGTAGCGGGAGGGCCGCTTGAAGAGACCCAGTACTTC.

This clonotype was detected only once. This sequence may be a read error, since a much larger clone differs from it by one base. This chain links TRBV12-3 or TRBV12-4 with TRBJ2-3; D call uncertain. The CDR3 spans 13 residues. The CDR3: CTSSPTSTDTQYF. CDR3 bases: TGTACCAGCAGTCCTACTAGCACAGATACGCAGTATTTT.

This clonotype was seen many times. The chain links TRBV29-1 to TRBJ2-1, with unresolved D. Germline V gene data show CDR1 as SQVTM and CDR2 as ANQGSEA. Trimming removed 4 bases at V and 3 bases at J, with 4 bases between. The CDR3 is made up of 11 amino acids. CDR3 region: CSVGNYNEQFF. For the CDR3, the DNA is TGCAGCGTTGGGAACTACAATGAGCAGTTCTTC.

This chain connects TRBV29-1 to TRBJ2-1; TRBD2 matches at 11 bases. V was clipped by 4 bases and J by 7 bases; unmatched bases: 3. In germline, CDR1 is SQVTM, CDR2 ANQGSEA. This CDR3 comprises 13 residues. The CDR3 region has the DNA TGCAGCGTTGGGACTAGCGGGTTTAATGAGCAGTTCTTC. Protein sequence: CSVGTSGFNEQFF.

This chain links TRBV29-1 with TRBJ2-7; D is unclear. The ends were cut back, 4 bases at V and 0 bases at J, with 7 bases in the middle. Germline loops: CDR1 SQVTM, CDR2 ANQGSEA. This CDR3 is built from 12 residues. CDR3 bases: TGCAGCGTTGCGATAACCTCCTACGAGCAGTACTTC. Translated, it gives CSVAITSYEQYF.

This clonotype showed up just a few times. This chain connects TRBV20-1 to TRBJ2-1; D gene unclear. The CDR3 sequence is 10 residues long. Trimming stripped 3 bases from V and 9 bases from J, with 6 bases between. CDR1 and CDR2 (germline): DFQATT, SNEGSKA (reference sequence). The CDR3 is CSARLVEQFF. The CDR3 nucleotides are TGCAGTGCTAGGTTGGTTGAGCAGTTCTTC.

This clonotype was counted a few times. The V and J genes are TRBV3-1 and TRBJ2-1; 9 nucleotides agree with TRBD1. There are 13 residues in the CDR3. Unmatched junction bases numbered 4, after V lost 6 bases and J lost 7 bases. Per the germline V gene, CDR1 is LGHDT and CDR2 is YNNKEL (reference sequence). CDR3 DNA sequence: TGTGCCAGCAGTTCCGGGACAGGGAATGAGCAGTTCTTC. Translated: CASSSGTGNEQFF.

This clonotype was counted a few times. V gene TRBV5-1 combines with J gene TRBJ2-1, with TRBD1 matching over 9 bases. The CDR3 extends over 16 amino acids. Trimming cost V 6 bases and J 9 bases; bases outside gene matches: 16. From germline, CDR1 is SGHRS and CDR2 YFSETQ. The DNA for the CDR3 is TGCGCCAGCACTCCGCCCGGGACAGGGTTTATCGGTGAGCAGTTCTTC. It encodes CASTPPGTGFIGEQFF.

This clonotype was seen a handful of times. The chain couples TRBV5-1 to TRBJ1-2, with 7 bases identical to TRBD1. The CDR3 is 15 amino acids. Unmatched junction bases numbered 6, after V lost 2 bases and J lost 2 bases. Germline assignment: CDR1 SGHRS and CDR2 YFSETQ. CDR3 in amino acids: CASSLPGQQNYGYTF. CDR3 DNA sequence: TGCGCCAGCAGCTTACCGGGACAGCAGAACTATGGCTACACCTTC. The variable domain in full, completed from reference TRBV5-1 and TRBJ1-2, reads KAGVTQTPRYLIKTRGQQVTLSCSPISGHRSVSWYQQTPGQGLQFLFEYFSETQRNKGNFPGRFSGRQFSNSRSEMNVSTLELGDSALYLCASSLPGQQNYGYTFGSGTRLTVV.

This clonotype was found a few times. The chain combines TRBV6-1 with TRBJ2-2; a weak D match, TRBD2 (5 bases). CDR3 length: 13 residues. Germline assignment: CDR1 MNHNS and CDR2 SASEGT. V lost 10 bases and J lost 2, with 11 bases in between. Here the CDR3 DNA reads TGTGCCATAAGACTACAAAACACCGGGGAGCTGTTTTTT. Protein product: CAIRLQNTGELFF.

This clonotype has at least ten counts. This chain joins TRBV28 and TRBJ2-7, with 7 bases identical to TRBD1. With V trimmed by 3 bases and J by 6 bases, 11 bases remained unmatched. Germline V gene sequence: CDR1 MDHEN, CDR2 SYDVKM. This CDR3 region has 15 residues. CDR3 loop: CASSLADRARGEQYF. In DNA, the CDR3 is TGTGCCAGCAGTTTGGCTGACAGGGCTAGAGGCGAGCAGTACTTC. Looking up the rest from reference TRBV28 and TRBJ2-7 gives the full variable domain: DVKVTQSSRYLVKRTGEKVFLECVQDMDHENMFWYRQDPGLGLRLIYFSYDVKMKEKGDIPEGYSVSREKKERFSLILESASTNQTSMYLCASSLADRARGEQYFGPGTRLTVT.

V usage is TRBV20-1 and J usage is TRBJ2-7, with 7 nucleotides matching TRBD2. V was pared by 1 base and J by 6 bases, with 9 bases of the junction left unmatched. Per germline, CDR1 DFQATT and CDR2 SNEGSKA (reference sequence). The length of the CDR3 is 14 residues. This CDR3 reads CSARVEGGVGEQYF. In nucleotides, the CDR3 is TGCAGTGCTAGAGTAGAGGGAGGGGTTGGCGAGCAGTACTTC.

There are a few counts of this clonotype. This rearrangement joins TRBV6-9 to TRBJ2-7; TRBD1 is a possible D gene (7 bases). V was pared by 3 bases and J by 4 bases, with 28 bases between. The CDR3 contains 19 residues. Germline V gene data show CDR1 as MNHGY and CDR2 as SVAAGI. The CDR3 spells CASSYAAGGTRGGFYEQYF. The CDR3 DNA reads TGTGCCAGCAGTTACGCGGCAGGGGGGACCCGTGGTGGGTTTTACGAGCAGTACTTC.

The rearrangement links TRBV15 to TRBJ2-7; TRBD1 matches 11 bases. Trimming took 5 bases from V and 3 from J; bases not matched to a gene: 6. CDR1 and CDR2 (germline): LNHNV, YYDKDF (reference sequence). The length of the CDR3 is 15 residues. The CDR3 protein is CATSGGTGGIYEQYF. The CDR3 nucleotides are TGTGCCACCAGCGGGGGGACAGGGGGGATCTACGAGCAGTACTTC.

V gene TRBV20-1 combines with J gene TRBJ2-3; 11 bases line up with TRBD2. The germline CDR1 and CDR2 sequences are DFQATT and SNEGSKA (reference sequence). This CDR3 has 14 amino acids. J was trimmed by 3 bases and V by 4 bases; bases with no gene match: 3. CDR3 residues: CSATTSGNTDTQYF. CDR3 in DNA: TGCAGTGCTACGACTAGCGGGAATACAGATACGCAGTATTTT.

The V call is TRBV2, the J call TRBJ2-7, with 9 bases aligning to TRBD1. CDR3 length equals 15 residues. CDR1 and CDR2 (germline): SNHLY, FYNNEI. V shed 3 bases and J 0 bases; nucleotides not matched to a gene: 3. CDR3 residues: CASSDGTGPSYEQYF. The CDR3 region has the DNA TGTGCCAGCAGTGATGGGACAGGGCCCTCCTACGAGCAGTACTTC.

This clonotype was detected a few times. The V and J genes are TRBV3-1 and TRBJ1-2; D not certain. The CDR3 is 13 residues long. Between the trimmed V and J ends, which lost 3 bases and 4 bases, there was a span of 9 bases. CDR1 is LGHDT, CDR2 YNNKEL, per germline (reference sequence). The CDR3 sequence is CASSHPDGYGYTF. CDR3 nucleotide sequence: TGTGCCAGCAGCCACCCGGACGGCTATGGCTACACCTTC.

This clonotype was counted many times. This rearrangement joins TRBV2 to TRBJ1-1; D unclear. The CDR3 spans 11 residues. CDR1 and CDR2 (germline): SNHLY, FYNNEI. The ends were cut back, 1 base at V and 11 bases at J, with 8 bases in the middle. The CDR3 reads CASSEERRAFF. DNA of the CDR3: TGTGCCAGCAGTGAAGAACGGAGGGCTTTCTTT.

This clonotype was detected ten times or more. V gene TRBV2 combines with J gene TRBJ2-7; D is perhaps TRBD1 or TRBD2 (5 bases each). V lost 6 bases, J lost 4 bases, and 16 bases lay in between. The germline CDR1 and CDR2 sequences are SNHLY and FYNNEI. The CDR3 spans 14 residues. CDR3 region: CASRVGVEFYEQYF. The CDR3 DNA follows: TGTGCCAGCAGGGTGGGGGTTGAGTTTTACGAGCAGTACTTC.

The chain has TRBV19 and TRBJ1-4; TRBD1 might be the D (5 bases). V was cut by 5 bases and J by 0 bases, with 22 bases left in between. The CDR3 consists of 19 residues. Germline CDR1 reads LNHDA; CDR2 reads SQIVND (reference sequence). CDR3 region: CASSLSWGRSYATNEKLFF. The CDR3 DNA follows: TGTGCCAGTAGTCTCTCTTGGGGACGGAGCTATGCAACTAATGAAAAACTGTTTTTT.

CDR3 loop: CASSDLIGNYGYTF. Written as DNA, the CDR3 is TGTGCCAGCAGTGACCTTATAGGGAACTATGGCTACACCTTC. V and J are TRBV6-1 and TRBJ1-2; D not resolved. Looked up from germline, CDR1 is MNHNS and CDR2 is SASEGT. CDR3 length equals 14 residues. The ends were cut back, 3 bases at V and 2 bases at J, with 10 bases in the middle.